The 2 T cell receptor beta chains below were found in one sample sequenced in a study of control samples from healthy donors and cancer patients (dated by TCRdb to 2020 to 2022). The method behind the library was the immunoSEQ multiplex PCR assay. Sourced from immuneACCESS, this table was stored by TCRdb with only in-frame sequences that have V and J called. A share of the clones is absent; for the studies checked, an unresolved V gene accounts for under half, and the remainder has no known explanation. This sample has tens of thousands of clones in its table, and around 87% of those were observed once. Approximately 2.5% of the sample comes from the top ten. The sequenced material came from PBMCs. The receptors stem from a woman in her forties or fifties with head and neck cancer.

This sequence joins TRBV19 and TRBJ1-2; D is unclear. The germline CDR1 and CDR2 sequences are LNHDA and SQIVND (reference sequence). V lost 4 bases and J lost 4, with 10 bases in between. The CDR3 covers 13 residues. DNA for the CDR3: TGTGCCAGTAGTACCCCGGGCGGCTATGGCTACACCTTC. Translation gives CASSTPGGYGYTF.

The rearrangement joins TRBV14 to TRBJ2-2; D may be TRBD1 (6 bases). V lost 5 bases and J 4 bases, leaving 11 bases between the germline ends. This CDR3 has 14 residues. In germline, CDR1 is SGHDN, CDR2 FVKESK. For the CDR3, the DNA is TGTGCCAGCAGCGAAGGGGGTCGCACCGGGGAGCTGTTTTTT. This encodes CASSEGGRTGELFF.